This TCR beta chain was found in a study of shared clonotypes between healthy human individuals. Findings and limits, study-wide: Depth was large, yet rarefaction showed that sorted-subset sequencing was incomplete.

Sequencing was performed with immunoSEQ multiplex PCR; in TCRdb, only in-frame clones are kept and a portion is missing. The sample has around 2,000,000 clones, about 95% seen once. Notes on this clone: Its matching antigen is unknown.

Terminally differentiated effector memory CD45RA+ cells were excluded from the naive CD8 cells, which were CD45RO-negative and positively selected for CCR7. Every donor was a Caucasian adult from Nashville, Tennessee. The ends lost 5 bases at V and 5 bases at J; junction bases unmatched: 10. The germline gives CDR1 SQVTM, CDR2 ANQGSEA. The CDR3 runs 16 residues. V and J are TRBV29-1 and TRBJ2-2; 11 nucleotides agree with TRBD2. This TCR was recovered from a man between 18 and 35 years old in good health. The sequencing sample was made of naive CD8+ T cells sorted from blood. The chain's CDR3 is CSVSFTSGSVTGELFF. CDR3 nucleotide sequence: TGCAGCGTTTCCTTTACTAGCGGGAGCGTGACCGGGGAGCTGTTTTTT.